The clone carrying this T cell receptor beta chain appeared a few times. Its cognate antigen is unknown. This entry is derived from a study of T cells in Graves' hyperthyroidism and ophthalmopathy. Overall study findings and caveats: Most thyroid clonotypes with frequency above 0.001 were detected in blood. Ophthalmopathy was separated from stable hyperthyroidism by a 13 V-J model.

The source of the PBMCs was around 10 ml of fresh peripheral blood. Researchers took RNA transcripts and amplified the TCR beta CDR3 regions from them. The TCR CDR3 was amplified in a first-round RT-PCR using the HTBI primer set. Each CDR3 protein is one row after TCRdb ran MiXCR on the multiplex PCR reads. Of some 500,000 distinct CDR3 sequences in the sample, 13% to 15% are singletons; the top ten hold about 17%. This CDR3 spans 15 amino acids. With 4 bases clipped from V and 4 bases from J, the junction kept 6 bases outside the gene matches. CDR1 and CDR2 from the germline V gene are MGHRA and YSYEKL.

The TCR originated in a woman aged 18 to 35 with Graves' hyperthyroidism. This sequence joins TRBV4-1 and TRBJ2-3, with 9 positions matching TRBD2. Material for sequencing was blood. CDR3 in DNA: TGCGCCAGCAGCCTTAGACTAGCGGAGTCAGATACGCAGTATTTT. Its translation is CASSLRLAESDTQYF.